These 20 T cell receptor beta chains were sequenced from one sample in a study of cytotoxic CD8 clonotypes in ibrutinib-treated CLL. The protocol was immunoSEQ multiplex PCR, while the TCRdb copy is restricted to in-frame clones and leaves out a portion. The data show approximately 91,000 clones, 70% to 80% seen once. Material: PBMCs, obtained after 12 months of ibrutinib treatment. The receptor set was obtained from a human donor with chronic lymphocytic leukemia.

The J gene is TRBJ2-5, the V gene TRBV11-2, with D unclear. CDR1 and CDR2 from the germline V gene are SGHAT and FQNNGV. This CDR3 comprises 12 residues. Trimming took off 1 base at V and 5 bases at J, with 5 bases between the two ends. The CDR3 DNA reads as TGTGCCAGCAGCTTAGGGTGGGAGACCCAGTACTTC. Amino acids: CASSLGWETQYF.

The chain employs TRBV7-6 and TRBJ2-7; possibly TRBD1 for D (5 bases). The V end was cut by 1 base, the J end by 6 bases, with 16 bases between. Germline V gene data show CDR1 as SGHVS and CDR2 as FNYEAQ. CDR3 length: 15 amino acids. CDR3 nucleotide sequence: TGTGCCAGCAGCTTAGGGGCTGGGGCAGCCCTCGAGCAGTACTTC. It codes for CASSLGAGAALEQYF.

The V gene is TRBV6-6, the J gene TRBJ1-2; TRBD1 might be the D (6 bases). This CDR3 has 12 residues. Trimming cost V 6 bases and J 6 bases, with 11 bases left between them. Per germline, CDR1 MNHNY and CDR2 SVGAGI (reference sequence). Here the CDR3 reads CASRVRGNGYTF. For the CDR3, the DNA is TGTGCCAGCAGGGTCAGGGGCAATGGCTACACCTTC.

The rearrangement joins TRBV5-1 to TRBJ2-1, with TRBD2 identical over 13 bases. The CDR3 length is 15 residues. Germline V CDR1 and CDR2: SGHRS, YFSETQ. The V segment lost 4 bases and the J segment 6 bases; nucleotides outside the gene matches: 4. CDR3 nucleotide sequence: TGCGCCAGCAGCCCAACTAGCGGGAGGGTCAATGAGCAGTTCTTC. Its translation: CASSPTSGRVNEQFF.

The chain links TRBV27 to TRBJ1-2; TRBD1 matches at 8 bases. The CDR3 contains 15 residues. Unmatched junction bases numbered 7, after V lost 4 bases and J lost 3 bases. CDR1 and CDR2 from the germline V gene are MNHEY and SMNVEV (reference sequence). CDR3 in DNA: TGTGCCAGCAGTTCCATTCACAGGGGGGACTATGGCTACACCTTC. Amino acids: CASSSIHRGDYGYTF.

The chain is built from TRBV7-9 and TRBJ1-4; D unclear. The CDR3 length is 15 residues. V lost 3 bases, J lost 4 bases, and 12 bases lay in between. Per germline, CDR1 SEHNR and CDR2 FQNEAQ (reference sequence). CDR3 bases: TGTGCCAGCAGCTTGACGGGCGGAGGTAATGAAAAACTGTTTTTT. It translates to CASSLTGGGNEKLFF. The variable domain in full, with the rest retrieved from reference TRBV7-9 and TRBJ1-4, is DTGVSQNPRHKITKRGQNVTFRCDPISEHNRLYWYRQTLGQGPEFLTYFQNEAQLEKSRLLSDRFSAERPKGSFSTLEIQRTEQGDSAMYLCASSLTGGGNEKLFFGSGTQLSVL.

The V call is TRBV10-3, the J call TRBJ2-2; no reliable D call. The CDR3 contains 11 residues. Trimming pared 0 bases from V and 7 bases from J, leaving 0 bases between. CDR1 ENHRY and CDR2 SYGVKD come from the germline V gene. CDR3 coding DNA: TGTGCCATCAGTGAGTCCGGGGAGCTGTTTTTT. Translated: CAISESGELFF.

The rearrangement uses TRBV27 and TRBJ1-5; no firm D call. The germline V gene encodes CDR1 MNHEY and CDR2 SMNVEV (reference sequence). V was cut by 6 bases and J by 6 bases, with 9 bases left in between. The CDR3 has 12 residues. For the CDR3, the DNA is TGTGCCAGCAGGGGCGAGGGTCAGCCCCAGCATTTT. Protein sequence: CASRGEGQPQHF.

The V gene is TRBV6-1, the J gene TRBJ1-5; 7 bases match TRBD1. J gave up 6 bases and V 3 bases, and 8 bases lay outside the gene matches. The germline gives CDR1 MNHNS, CDR2 SASEGT. The CDR3 is 15 amino acids. CDR3 DNA sequence: TGTGCCAGCAGTGATCGACAGGGCGGCCTTCAGCCCCAGCATTTT. Translation: CASSDRQGGLQPQHF.

This clone appeared a single time. This chain uses TRBV5-1 with TRBJ2-3; 13 bases map to TRBD2. The V segment lost 4 bases and the J segment 0 bases; nucleotides outside the gene matches: 8. This CDR3 comprises 18 residues. Germline V CDR1 and CDR2: SGHRS, YFSETQ. CDR3 in DNA: TGCGCCAGCAGCCCCAGGACTAGCGGGAGTCCTAGCACAGATACGCAGTATTTT. This gives the protein CASSPRTSGSPSTDTQYF.

Only a few counts were recorded for this clone. The rearrangement joins TRBV4-3 to TRBJ2-5, with a weak D call TRBD1 (6 bases). This CDR3 has 14 amino acids. The germline V and J ends were trimmed by 4 bases and 4 bases, with 13 bases remaining between them. Germline CDR1 reads LGHNA; CDR2 reads YSLEER. CDR3 in amino acids: CASSPMTGLETQYF. DNA of the CDR3: TGCGCCAGCAGCCCTATGACAGGTTTAGAGACCCAGTACTTC.

V usage is TRBV18 and J usage is TRBJ2-5; D is uncertain. Looked up from germline, CDR1 is KGHSH and CDR2 is LQKENI. The CDR3 is made up of 11 amino acids. Trimming pared 1 base from V and 7 bases from J, leaving 4 bases between. The CDR3 here is CASSPRVTQYF. The CDR3 nucleotides are TGTGCCAGCTCACCACGGGTGACCCAGTACTTC.

V usage is TRBV4-1 and J usage is TRBJ2-3; TRBD2 agrees at 12 bases. The ends lost 0 bases at V and 6 bases at J; junction bases unmatched: 10. CDR1 and CDR2 from the germline V gene are MGHRA and YSYEKL. The CDR3 sequence is 18 residues long. The CDR3 reads CASSQDSLAGGPGDTQYF. The CDR3 nucleotides read TGCGCCAGCAGCCAAGATTCGCTAGCGGGAGGGCCTGGGGATACGCAGTATTTT.

This chain links TRBV29-1 with TRBJ2-5; TRBD2 agrees at 7 bases. The germline gives CDR1 SQVTM, CDR2 ANQGSEA. The CDR3 length is 12 residues. The CDR3 loop reads CSWGGSGETQYF. Here the CDR3 DNA reads TGCAGTTGGGGAGGGTCGGGGGAGACCCAGTACTTC.

This chain connects TRBV28 to TRBJ1-2; 7 nucleotides match TRBD1. Trimming at V came to 7 bases and at J to 3 bases, leaving 2 bases not matched to a gene. Germline CDR1 MDHEN, CDR2 SYDVKM. The CDR3 runs to 12 residues. CDR3 in amino acids: CASTGGDYGYTF. The CDR3 region has the DNA TGTGCCAGCACAGGGGGGGACTATGGCTACACCTTC.

This clone was recorded once. The V and J genes are TRBV2 and TRBJ2-6; possible D gene TRBD2, 5 bases. Trimming took off 8 bases at V and 2 bases at J, with 10 bases between the two ends. From germline, CDR1 is SNHLY and CDR2 FYNNEI. The CDR3 has 14 residues. The CDR3 reads CASGSGAGANVLTF. CDR3 bases: TGTGCCAGCGGGAGTGGGGCTGGGGCCAACGTCCTGACTTTC.

This sequence joins TRBV7-2 and TRBJ2-1, with D possibly matching TRBD1 (6 bases). Trimming took off 2 bases at V and 4 bases at J, with 12 bases between the two ends. CDR1 and CDR2 from the germline V gene are SGHTA and FQGNSA. The CDR3 sequence is 15 residues long. This chain's CDR3 is CASSLHGGAYNEQFF. In DNA form, the CDR3 reads TGTGCCAGCAGCTTACATGGGGGCGCGTACAATGAGCAGTTCTTC.

The rearrangement links TRBV6-1 to TRBJ2-3, with D possibly called TRBD1 or TRBD2 (6 bases each). CDR3 length: 17 residues. V lost 2 bases and J 0 bases, leaving 15 bases between the germline ends. CDR1 is MNHNS, CDR2 SASEGT, per germline. CDR3 sequence reads: CASSERLGGSSTDTQYF. The CDR3 DNA reads as TGTGCCAGCAGTGAACGTTTAGGGGGGTCTAGCACAGATACGCAGTATTTT.

A few counts support this clone. J is TRBJ1-5 and V is TRBV19, with TRBD1 matching over 9 bases. V lost 8 bases and J lost 1; bases outside the gene matches: 9. This CDR3 comprises 16 residues. The germline V gene has CDR1 LNHDA and CDR2 SQIVND (reference sequence). This chain's CDR3 is CASRLRGTGSNQPQHF. CDR3 nucleotides: TGTGCCAGTCGGTTACGCGGGACAGGGAGCAATCAGCCCCAGCATTTT.

The chain couples TRBV11-2 to TRBJ2-7, with D possibly being TRBD1 (6 bases). Germline-derived CDR1 and CDR2 are SGHAT and FQNNGV. Trimming took 5 bases from V and 3 from J, leaving 8 bases between them. The CDR3 sequence is 12 residues long. CDR3 loop: CASSQTGYEQYF. CDR3 sequence (DNA): TGTGCCAGCAGCCAGACAGGCTACGAGCAGTACTTC.